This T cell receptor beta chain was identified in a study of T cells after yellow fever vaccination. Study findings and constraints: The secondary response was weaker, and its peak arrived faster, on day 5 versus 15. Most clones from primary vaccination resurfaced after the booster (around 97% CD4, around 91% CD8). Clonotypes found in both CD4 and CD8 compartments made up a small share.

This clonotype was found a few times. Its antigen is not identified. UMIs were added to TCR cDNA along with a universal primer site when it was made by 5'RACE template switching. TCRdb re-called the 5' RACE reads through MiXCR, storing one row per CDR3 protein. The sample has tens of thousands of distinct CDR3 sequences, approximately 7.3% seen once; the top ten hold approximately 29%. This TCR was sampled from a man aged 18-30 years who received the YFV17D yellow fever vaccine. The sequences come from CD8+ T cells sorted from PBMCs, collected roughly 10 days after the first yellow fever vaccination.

The CDR3 region has the DNA TGCGCCAGCAGCCACCATATCCTGTCGGATACGCAGTATTTT. It is translated as CASSHHILSDTQYF. V gene TRBV4-1 combines with J gene TRBJ2-3; D remains ambiguous. The CDR3 totals 14 residues. CDR1 is MGHRA, CDR2 YSYEKL, per germline. V lost 3 bases, J lost 6 bases, and 13 bases lay in between.